A selection of T cell receptor beta chains follows, all from one sample in a study of tumor and adjacent non-tumor tissue in lung cancer. One entry per CDR3 protein results from TCRdb running MiXCR on the multiplex PCR reads. The sample lists around 60,000 distinct CDR3 sequences; more than 55% were seen once. Sequenced: distant non-tumor lung tissue. These receptors all come from a man aged 70-80 years with non-small cell lung cancer. Both conserved end residues are part of each CDR3. Each record gives: D gene, V gene, clone size, J gene, CDR3 length, CDR3 DNA, CDR3 protein. The D gene is left open where the match is weak. Not every row has a clone size; where given, it reads once, few, many or a size class.

d_gene: -; v_gene: TRBV11-2; abundance: -; j_gene: TRBJ2-1; len: 18; CDR3nt: TGTGCCAGCAGCTTCAGGGCCCCCGGGGATGGCTCCTACAGTGAGCAGTTCTTC; CDR3aa: CASSFRAPGDGSYSEQFF
d_gene: TRBD1; v_gene: TRBV6-5; abundance: -; j_gene: TRBJ2-4; len: 15; CDR3nt: TGTGCCAGTAGGTGGGACAGGGCGGACAAAAACATTCAGTACTTC; CDR3aa: CASRWDRADKNIQYF
d_gene: -; v_gene: TRBV20-1; abundance: -; j_gene: TRBJ1-3; len: 11; CDR3nt: TGCAGTGCTAGACGAGAGAACACCATATATTTT; CDR3aa: CSARRENTIYF
d_gene: -; v_gene: TRBV13; abundance: -; j_gene: TRBJ2-1; len: 15; CDR3nt: TGTACCAGCAGCTATCGAGGGGGTAACTACAATGAGCAGTTCTTC; CDR3aa: CTSSYRGGNYNEQFF
d_gene: -; v_gene: TRBV7-8; abundance: -; j_gene: TRBJ2-7; len: 16; CDR3nt: TGTGCCAGCAGCTTACCACTGGACAGAGAGTCCTACGAGCAGTACTTC; CDR3aa: CASSLPLDRESYEQYF
d_gene: TRBD1; v_gene: TRBV11-2; abundance: -; j_gene: TRBJ1-6; len: 15; CDR3nt: TGTACCAGCAGCGCTAGGGACAGGGTATTTTCACCTCTCCACTTT; CDR3aa: CTSSARDRVFSPLHF
d_gene: -; v_gene: TRBV11-3; abundance: -; j_gene: TRBJ2-4; len: 16; CDR3nt: TGTGCCAGCAGCTTGAATAGGAGTAATTCCAAAATCATTCAGTACTTC; CDR3aa: CASSLNRSNSKIIQYF
d_gene: TRBD1; v_gene: TRBV7-9; abundance: -; j_gene: TRBJ1-4; len: 17; CDR3nt: TGTGCCAACAGCCTACCCTCGCGGACAGGGGCAGATGAAAAACTGTTTTTT; CDR3aa: CANSLPSRTGADEKLFF
d_gene: -; v_gene: TRBV11-2; abundance: -; j_gene: TRBJ2-7; len: 16; CDR3nt: TGTACCAGCAGCTTAGAGGCAGGAGTCACCTCCTACGAGCAGTACTTC; CDR3aa: CTSSLEAGVTSYEQYF
d_gene: TRBD2; v_gene: TRBV5-5; abundance: -; j_gene: TRBJ2-2; len: 18; CDR3nt: TGTGACAGCAGTCCTAAAGGGCTAGCGGGGGCCCAACCCGGGGAGCTGTTTTTT; CDR3aa: CDSSPKGLAGAQPGELFF
d_gene: TRBD1; v_gene: TRBV4-1; abundance: few; j_gene: TRBJ1-3; len: 15; CDR3nt: TGCGCCAACAGACGTACAGGGGACGCTGGAAACACCATATATTTT; CDR3aa: CANRRTGDAGNTIYF
d_gene: -; v_gene: TRBV12-3/TRBV12-4; abundance: -; j_gene: TRBJ2-2; len: 15; CDR3nt: TGTGCTAGCAGTTTCGGCAGGTACCTCGCCGGGGAGCTGTTTTTT; CDR3aa: CASSFGRYLAGELFF
d_gene: -; v_gene: TRBV7-3; abundance: -; j_gene: TRBJ2-2; len: 13; CDR3nt: TGTGCCAGCACCTTAGAGGCGAGCGGGGAGCTGTTTTTT; CDR3aa: CASTLEASGELFF
d_gene: -; v_gene: TRBV6-2/TRBV6-3; abundance: -; j_gene: TRBJ2-3; len: 15; CDR3nt: TGTGCCAGCAGTCACAGGAGGGGGCCGGGAGATACGCAGTATTTT; CDR3aa: CASSHRRGPGDTQYF
d_gene: -; v_gene: TRBV11-1; abundance: -; j_gene: TRBJ2-3; len: 15; CDR3nt: TGTACCAGCAGCTTCTACATCGGCCCCAGGGATACGCGGTATTTT; CDR3aa: CTSSFYIGPRDTRYF
d_gene: -; v_gene: TRBV7-9; abundance: -; j_gene: TRBJ2-5; len: 14; CDR3nt: TGTGCCAGCAGTAAACTCGGAGTCCCAGAGACCCAGTACTTC; CDR3aa: CASSKLGVPETQYF
d_gene: -; v_gene: TRBV6-5; abundance: -; j_gene: TRBJ1-2; len: 12; CDR3nt: TGTGCCAGCAGCGACAGTCATTGTGGCTACACCTTC; CDR3aa: CASSDSHCGYTF
d_gene: -; v_gene: TRBV11-2; abundance: -; j_gene: TRBJ2-5; len: 13; CDR3nt: TGTGCCAGCATCCCTATTCGATTGGAGAGCCAGTACTTC; CDR3aa: CASIPIRLESQYF
d_gene: TRBD1; v_gene: TRBV29-1; abundance: once; j_gene: TRBJ2-7; len: 13; CDR3nt: TGCAGTGTTTGTAGGGACAGTTCCTACGAGCAGTACTTC; CDR3aa: CSVCRDSSYEQYF
d_gene: -; v_gene: TRBV7-9; abundance: -; j_gene: TRBJ2-2; len: 14; CDR3nt: TGTGCCAGCAGCCAGCAAAGGGTACCCGGGGAGCTGTTTTTT; CDR3aa: CASSQQRVPGELFF
d_gene: TRBD2; v_gene: TRBV4-1; abundance: -; j_gene: TRBJ2-1; len: 19; CDR3nt: TGCGCCAGCAGCCACCCTGGACTAGCGGGGGGACATCAGCACAATGACCAGCTCTTC; CDR3aa: CASSHPGLAGGHQHNDQLF
d_gene: -; v_gene: TRBV5-6; abundance: -; j_gene: TRBJ2-7; len: 11; CDR3nt: TGTGCCAGCAGCTCGCTGGCCGGGCAGTGCTTC; CDR3aa: CASSSLAGQCF
d_gene: -; v_gene: TRBV28; abundance: few; j_gene: TRBJ1-1; len: 15; CDR3nt: TGTGCCAGCAGTTTCCGGACGGAGGGGAACACTGAAGCTTTCTTT; CDR3aa: CASSFRTEGNTEAFF
d_gene: -; v_gene: TRBV10-3; abundance: once; j_gene: TRBJ2-7; len: 14; CDR3nt: TGTGCCATCAGAGGGGCAGGGGTAGTCTACGAGCAATACTTC; CDR3aa: CAIRGAGVVYEQYF
d_gene: -; v_gene: TRBV6-1; abundance: -; j_gene: TRBJ2-6; len: 16; CDR3nt: TGTCCCAGCAGTGCCGCGGACAGCTCTGGGGCCAACGACCTGACTTTC; CDR3aa: CPSSAADSSGANDLTF
d_gene: TRBD2; v_gene: TRBV30; abundance: few; j_gene: TRBJ2-2; len: 16; CDR3nt: TGTGCCTGCACGAGGACTAGCGGGAGGGGCACCGGGGAGCTGTTTTTT; CDR3aa: CACTRTSGRGTGELFF
d_gene: -; v_gene: TRBV6-6; abundance: -; j_gene: TRBJ2-1; len: 15; CDR3nt: TGTACCAGCAGTTACGGGGCGAGCTCCTACAATGAGCAGCTCTTC; CDR3aa: CTSSYGASSYNEQLF
d_gene: -; v_gene: TRBV6-1; abundance: many; j_gene: TRBJ2-5; len: 14; CDR3nt: TGTGCCAGCAGTGCCACTGGGGGTCCGGGGACCCAGTACTTC; CDR3aa: CASSATGGPGTQYF
d_gene: -; v_gene: TRBV5-1; abundance: -; j_gene: TRBJ2-7; len: 13; CDR3nt: TGCCCCAGCAGCTTGGAAGGGACCCCAGCGCAGTACTTC; CDR3aa: CPSSLEGTPAQYF
d_gene: -; v_gene: TRBV11-2; abundance: -; j_gene: TRBJ1-3; len: 17; CDR3nt: TGTGTCAACAGCTTAGAGTGGAGGATATCAGCTGGAAACACCATATATTTT; CDR3aa: CVNSLEWRISAGNTIYF
d_gene: -; v_gene: TRBV5-5; abundance: many; j_gene: TRBJ1-1; len: 15; CDR3nt: TGTGCCAGCAGCTTGTATCCCGGGCAGAACACTGAAGCTTTCTTT; CDR3aa: CASSLYPGQNTEAFF
d_gene: -; v_gene: TRBV6-5; abundance: -; j_gene: TRBJ2-7; len: 14; CDR3nt: TGTCCCAGTAGTTACCACGGGGTTGGCTACGAGCAGTACTTC; CDR3aa: CPSSYHGVGYEQYF
d_gene: -; v_gene: TRBV6-1; abundance: -; j_gene: TRBJ2-7; len: 14; CDR3nt: TGTGTTAGCAGTGAAGGACAGAGCGGCGACGAGCAGTACTTC; CDR3aa: CVSSEGQSGDEQYF
d_gene: -; v_gene: TRBV7-3; abundance: -; j_gene: TRBJ2-3; len: 15; CDR3nt: TGTGCCAGCAGCCCCGCCGGAGCTAGCACAGATACGCAGTATTTT; CDR3aa: CASSPAGASTDTQYF
d_gene: -; v_gene: TRBV11-2; abundance: -; j_gene: TRBJ2-2; len: 16; CDR3nt: TGTGTCAGCAGCTTAGATCGACTAGTCTCGGCCGGGGAGCAGTTTTTT; CDR3aa: CVSSLDRLVSAGEQFF
d_gene: TRBD1; v_gene: TRBV11-2; abundance: once; j_gene: TRBJ2-2; len: 16; CDR3nt: TGTGCCAGCAGCCTACAGGGGATGTTGCCCGCCGGGGAGCTGTCTTTT; CDR3aa: CASSLQGMLPAGELSF